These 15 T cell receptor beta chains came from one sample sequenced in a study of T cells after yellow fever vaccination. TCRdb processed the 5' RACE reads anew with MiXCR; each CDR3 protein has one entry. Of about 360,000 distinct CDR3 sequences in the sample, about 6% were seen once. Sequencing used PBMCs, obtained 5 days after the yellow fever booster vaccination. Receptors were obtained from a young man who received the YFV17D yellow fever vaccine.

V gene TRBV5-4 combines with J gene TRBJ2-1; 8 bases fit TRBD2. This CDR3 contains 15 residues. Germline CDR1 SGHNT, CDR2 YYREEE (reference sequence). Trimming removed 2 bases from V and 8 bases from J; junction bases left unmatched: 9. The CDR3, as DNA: TGTGCCAGCAGCTTAGCGGGAGAGGGCCCCCATGAGCAGTTCTTC. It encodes CASSLAGEGPHEQFF.

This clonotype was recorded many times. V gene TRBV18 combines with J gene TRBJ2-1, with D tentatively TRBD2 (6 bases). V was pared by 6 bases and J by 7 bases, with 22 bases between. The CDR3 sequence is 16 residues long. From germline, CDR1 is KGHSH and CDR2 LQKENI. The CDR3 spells CASSDLEVAEKNEQFF. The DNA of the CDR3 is TGTGCCAGCTCCGACCTCGAGGTAGCGGAGAAAAATGAGCAGTTCTTC.

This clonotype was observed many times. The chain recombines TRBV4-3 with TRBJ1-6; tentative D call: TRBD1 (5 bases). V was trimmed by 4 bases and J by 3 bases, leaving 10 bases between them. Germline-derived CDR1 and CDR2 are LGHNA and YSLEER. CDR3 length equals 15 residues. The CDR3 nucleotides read TGCGCCAGCAGCCCGGGACTGGACTATAATTCACCCCTCCACTTT. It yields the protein CASSPGLDYNSPLHF.

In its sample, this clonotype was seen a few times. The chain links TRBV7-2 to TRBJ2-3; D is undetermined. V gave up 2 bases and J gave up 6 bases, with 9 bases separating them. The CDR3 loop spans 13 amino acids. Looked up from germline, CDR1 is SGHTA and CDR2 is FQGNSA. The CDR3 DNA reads TGTGCCAGCAGCTTACGGCAGCAGGATACGCAGTATTTT. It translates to CASSLRQQDTQYF.

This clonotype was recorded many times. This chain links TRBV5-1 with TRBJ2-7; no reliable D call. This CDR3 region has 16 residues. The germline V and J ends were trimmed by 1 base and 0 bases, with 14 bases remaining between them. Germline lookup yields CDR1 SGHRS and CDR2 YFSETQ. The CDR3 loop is CASSLSGGRFSYEQYF. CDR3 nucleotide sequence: TGCGCCAGCAGCTTGAGTGGTGGACGCTTCTCCTACGAGCAGTACTTC. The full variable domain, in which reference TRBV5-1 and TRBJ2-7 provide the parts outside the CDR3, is KAGVTQTPRYLIKTRGQQVTLSCSPISGHRSVSWYQQTPGQGLQFLFEYFSETQRNKGNFPGRFSGRQFSNSRSEMNVSTLELGDSALYLCASSLSGGRFSYEQYFGPGTRLTVT.

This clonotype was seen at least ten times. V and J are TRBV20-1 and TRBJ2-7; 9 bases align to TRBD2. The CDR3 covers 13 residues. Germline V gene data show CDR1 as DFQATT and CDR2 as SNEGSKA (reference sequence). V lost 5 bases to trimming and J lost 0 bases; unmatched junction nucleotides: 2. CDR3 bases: TGCAGTGCTCTTAGCGGGAGCTCCTACGAGCAGTACTTC. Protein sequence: CSALSGSSYEQYF.

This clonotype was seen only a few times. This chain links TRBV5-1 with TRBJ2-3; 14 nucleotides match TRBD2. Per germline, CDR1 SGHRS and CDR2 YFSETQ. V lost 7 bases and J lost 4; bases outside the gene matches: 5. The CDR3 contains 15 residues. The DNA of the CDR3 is TGCGCCAGCCGACTAGCGGGAGGGCAGTCAGATACGCAGTATTTT. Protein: CASRLAGGQSDTQYF.

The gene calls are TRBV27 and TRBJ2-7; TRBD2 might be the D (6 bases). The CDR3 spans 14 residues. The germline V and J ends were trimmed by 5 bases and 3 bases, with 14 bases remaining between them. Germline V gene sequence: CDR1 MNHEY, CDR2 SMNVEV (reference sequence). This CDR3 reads CASSTGLNLYEQYF. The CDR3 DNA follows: TGTGCCAGCAGTACGGGACTCAACCTCTACGAGCAGTACTTC.

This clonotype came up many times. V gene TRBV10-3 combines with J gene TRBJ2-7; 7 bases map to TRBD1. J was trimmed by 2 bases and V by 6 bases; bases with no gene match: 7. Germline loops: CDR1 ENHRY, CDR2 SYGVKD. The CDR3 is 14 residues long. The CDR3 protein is CAIRPGTEPYEQYF. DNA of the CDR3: TGTGCCATCAGGCCCGGGACAGAACCCTACGAGCAGTACTTC.

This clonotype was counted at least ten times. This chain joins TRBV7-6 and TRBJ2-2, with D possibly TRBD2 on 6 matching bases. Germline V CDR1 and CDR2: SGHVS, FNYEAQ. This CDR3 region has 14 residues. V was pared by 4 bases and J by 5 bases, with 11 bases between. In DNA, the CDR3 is TGTGCCAGCAGCTCGGGACTGAGGACCGGGGAGCTGTTTTTT. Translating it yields CASSSGLRTGELFF.

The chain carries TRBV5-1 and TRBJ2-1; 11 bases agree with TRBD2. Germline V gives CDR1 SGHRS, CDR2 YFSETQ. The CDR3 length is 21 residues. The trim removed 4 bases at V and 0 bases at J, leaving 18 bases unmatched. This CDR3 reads CASSNWPPTTGLAASYNEQFF. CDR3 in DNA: TGCGCCAGCAGCAACTGGCCCCCAACAACGGGACTAGCGGCCTCCTACAATGAGCAGTTCTTC.

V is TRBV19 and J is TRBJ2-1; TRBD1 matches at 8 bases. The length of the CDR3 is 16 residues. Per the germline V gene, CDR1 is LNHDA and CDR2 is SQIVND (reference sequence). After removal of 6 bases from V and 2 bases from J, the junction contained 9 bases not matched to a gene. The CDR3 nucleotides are TGTGCCAGTAGACTCCGGACAGGGAGCCCCTACAATGAGCAGTTCTTC. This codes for CASRLRTGSPYNEQFF.

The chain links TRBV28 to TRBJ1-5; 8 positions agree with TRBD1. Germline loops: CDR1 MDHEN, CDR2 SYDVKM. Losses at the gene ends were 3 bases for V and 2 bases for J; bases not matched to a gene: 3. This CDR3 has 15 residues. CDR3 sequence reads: CASSLVGQGNQPQHF. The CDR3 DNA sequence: TGTGCCAGCAGTTTGGTGGGACAGGGCAATCAGCCCCAGCATTTT.

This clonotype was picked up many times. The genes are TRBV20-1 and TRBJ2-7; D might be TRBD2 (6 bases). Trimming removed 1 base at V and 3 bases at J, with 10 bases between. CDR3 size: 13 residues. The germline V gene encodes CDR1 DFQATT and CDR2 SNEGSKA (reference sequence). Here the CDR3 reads CSARGRRDYEQYF. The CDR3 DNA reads TGCAGTGCTAGAGGGAGGAGGGACTACGAGCAGTACTTC.

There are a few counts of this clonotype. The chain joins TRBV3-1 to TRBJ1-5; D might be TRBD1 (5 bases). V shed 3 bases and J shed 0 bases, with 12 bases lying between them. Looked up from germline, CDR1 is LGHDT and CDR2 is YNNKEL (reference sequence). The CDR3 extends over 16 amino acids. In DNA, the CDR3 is TGTGCCAGCAGCCAGTCCGGGACGGATAGCAATCAGCCCCAGCATTTT. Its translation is CASSQSGTDSNQPQHF.